This T cell receptor beta chain was sequenced for a study of blood T cell repertoires in COVID-19. About the research overall: Acute-phase and convalescent COVID-19 samples originated in the United States, Italy and Spain. PBMCs, B-cell-depleted T cells, or T cells were the source of the cDNA or gDNA that made up the material.

Per the original data handling: The assay estimated nucleated cells by amplifying reference gene primers. TCRdb keeps only in-frame clones here, not all; method: immunoSEQ multiplex PCR. That table supplies the V and J calls and clone size; D and trimming were determined from the DNA. The data contain 90,000 to 150,000 clones, 65% to 90% of them singletons. Trimming stripped 6 bases from V and 0 bases from J, with 14 bases between. Germline CDR1 reads LNHDA; CDR2 reads SQIVND (reference sequence). The CDR3 has 15 amino acids. The chain has TRBV19 and TRBJ1-2; D might be TRBD1 (6 bases). The sample was peripheral blood. The sequence came from a man older than 75 with acute or convalescent COVID-19. The CDR3 coding sequence is TGTGCCAGTAGGCCTAACCGGGACACTAACTATGGCTACACCTTC. This encodes CASRPNRDTNYGYTF.